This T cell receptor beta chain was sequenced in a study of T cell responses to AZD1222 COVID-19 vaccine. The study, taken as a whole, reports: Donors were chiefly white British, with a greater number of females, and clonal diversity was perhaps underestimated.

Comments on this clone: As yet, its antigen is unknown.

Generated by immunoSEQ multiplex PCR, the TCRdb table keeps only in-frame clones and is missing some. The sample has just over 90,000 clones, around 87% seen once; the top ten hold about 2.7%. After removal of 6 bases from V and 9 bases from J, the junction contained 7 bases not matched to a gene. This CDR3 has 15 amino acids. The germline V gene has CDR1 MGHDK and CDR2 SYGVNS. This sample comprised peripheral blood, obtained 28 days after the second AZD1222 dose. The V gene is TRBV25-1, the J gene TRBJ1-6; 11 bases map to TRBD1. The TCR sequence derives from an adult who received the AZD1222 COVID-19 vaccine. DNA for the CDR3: TGTGCCAGCAGCCTGGGACAGGGGGTCGGTTCACCCCTCCACTTT. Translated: CASSLGQGVGSPLHF.